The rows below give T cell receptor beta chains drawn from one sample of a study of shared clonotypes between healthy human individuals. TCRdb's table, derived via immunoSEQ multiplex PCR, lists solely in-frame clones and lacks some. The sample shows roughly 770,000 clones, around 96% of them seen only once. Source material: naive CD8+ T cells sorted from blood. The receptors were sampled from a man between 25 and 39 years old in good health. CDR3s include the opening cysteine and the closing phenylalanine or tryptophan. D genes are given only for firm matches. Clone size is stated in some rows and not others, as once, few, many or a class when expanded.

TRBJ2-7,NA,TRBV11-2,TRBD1,TGTGCCAGCAGCTCTCGGACAGGGTACGAGCAGTACTTC,CASSSRTGYEQYF
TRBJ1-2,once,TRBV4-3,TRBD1,TGCGCCAGCAGCCATCGGGACAGAATTATTTTCGATGGCTACACCTTC,CASSHRDRIIFDGYTF
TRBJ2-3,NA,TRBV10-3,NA,TGTGCCATCAGTGAGCCGTTGGGCGGGGCCCGTAGGACAGATACGCAGTATTTT,CAISEPLGGARRTDTQYF
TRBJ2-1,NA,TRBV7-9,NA,TGTGCCAGCAGCTGGTTGGGGAGGGGGTTGATTGATGAGCAGTTCTTC,CASSWLGRGLIDEQFF
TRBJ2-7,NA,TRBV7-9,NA,TGTGCCAGCAGCCCATTTAGTTCCGAGCAGTACTTC,CASSPFSSEQYF
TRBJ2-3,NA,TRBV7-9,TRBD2,TGTGCCAGCAGCCCGAGACTAGCGGGGCCCACAGATACGCAGTATTTT,CASSPRLAGPTDTQYF
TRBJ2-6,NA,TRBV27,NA,TGTGCCAGCAGTCCCGGGACAATTGAAAACTCTGGGGCCAACGTCCTGACTTTC,CASSPGTIENSGANVLTF
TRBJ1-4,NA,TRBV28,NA,TGTGCCAGCAGTCCGGACTTCACTAATGAAAAACTGTTTTTT,CASSPDFTNEKLFF
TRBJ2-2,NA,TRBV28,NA,TGTGCCAGCAGTTTGTCAGTCCGCACCGGGGAGCTGTTTTTT,CASSLSVRTGELFF
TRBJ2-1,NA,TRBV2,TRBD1,TGTGCCAGCAGGCCCTCAATGGGGACAGAGAACAATGAGCAGTTCTTC,CASRPSMGTENNEQFF
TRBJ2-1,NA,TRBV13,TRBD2,TGTGCCAGCAGCTCTAGCGGGAGTAAGTACAATGAGCAGTTCTTC,CASSSSGSKYNEQFF
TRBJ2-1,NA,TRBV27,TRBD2,TGTGCCAGCAGTCCGCCAGGGGCGGGAGGTTATGATGAGCAGTTCTTC,CASSPPGAGGYDEQFF
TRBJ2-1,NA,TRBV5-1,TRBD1,TGCGCCAGCAGCCTTTTTAGGGACAGGGCCTACAATGAGCAGTTCTTC,CASSLFRDRAYNEQFF
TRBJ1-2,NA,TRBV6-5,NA,TGTGCCAGCAGCCTTGCTAGAGACTATGGCTACACCTTC,CASSLARDYGYTF
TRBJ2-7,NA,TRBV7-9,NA,TGTGCCAGCAGCTTAAGACGGGAAGCCCCCTACGAGCAGTACTTC,CASSLRREAPYEQYF
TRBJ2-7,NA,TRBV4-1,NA,TGCGCCAGCAGCCAAGGTAGCGTGATCTACGAGCAGTACTTC,CASSQGSVIYEQYF
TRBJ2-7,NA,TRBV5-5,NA,TGTGCCAGCAGCTTGAGGAGGGGTTCCTACGAGCAGTACTTC,CASSLRRGSYEQYF